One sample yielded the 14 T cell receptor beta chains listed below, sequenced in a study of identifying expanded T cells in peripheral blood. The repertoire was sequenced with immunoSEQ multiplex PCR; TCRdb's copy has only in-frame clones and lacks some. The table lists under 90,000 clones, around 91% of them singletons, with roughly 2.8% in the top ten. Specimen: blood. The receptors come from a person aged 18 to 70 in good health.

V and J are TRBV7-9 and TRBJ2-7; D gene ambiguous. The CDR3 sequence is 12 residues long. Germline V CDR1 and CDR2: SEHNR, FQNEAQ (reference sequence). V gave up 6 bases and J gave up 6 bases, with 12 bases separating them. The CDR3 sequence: CASSRPTSEQYF. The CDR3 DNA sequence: TGTGCCAGCAGTCGACCAACCTCCGAGCAGTACTTC. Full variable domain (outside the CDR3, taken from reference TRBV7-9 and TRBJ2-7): DTGVSQNPRHKITKRGQNVTFRCDPISEHNRLYWYRQTLGQGPEFLTYFQNEAQLEKSRLLSDRFSAERPKGSFSTLEIQRTEQGDSAMYLCASSRPTSEQYFGPGTRLTVT.

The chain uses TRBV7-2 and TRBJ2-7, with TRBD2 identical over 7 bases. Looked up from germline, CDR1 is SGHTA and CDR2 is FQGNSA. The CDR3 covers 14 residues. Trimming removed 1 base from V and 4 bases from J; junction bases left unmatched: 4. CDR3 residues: CASSLDGGGYEQYF. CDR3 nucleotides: TGTGCCAGCAGCTTAGATGGGGGAGGGTACGAGCAGTACTTC.

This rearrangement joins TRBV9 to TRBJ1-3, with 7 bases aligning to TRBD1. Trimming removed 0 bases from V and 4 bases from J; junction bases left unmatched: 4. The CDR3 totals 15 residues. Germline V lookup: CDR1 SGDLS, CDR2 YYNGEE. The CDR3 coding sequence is TGTGCCAGCAGCGTAGTCTCGGGACAGGGAAACACCATATATTTT. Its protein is CASSVVSGQGNTIYF. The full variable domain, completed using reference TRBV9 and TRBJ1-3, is DSGVTQTPKHLITATGQRVTLRCSPRSGDLSVYWYQQSLDQGLQFLIQYYNGEERAKGNILERFSAQQFPDLHSELNLSSLELGDSALYFCASSVVSGQGNTIYFGEGSWLTVV.

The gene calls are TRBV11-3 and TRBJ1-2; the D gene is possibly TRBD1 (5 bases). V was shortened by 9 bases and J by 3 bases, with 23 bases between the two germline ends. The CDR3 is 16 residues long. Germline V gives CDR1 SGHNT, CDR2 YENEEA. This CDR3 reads CASSLFWGRPDYGYTF. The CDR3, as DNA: TGTGCCAGTTCTCTATTCTGGGGACGGCCGGACTATGGCTACACCTTC.

In DNA form, the CDR3 reads TGTGCCAGCTCACAGGGACAGAGCTCCTACAATGAGCAGTTCTTC. Encoded protein: CASSQGQSSYNEQFF. The chain links TRBV18 to TRBJ2-1, with 7 bases fitting TRBD1. Germline V gene data show CDR1 as KGHSH and CDR2 as LQKENI. The CDR3 is made up of 15 amino acids. V shed 4 bases, J shed 0 bases, and the junction held 3 bases outside the gene matches.

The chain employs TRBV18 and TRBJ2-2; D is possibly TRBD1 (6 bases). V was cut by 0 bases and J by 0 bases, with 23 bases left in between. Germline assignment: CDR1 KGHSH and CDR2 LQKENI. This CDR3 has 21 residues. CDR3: CASSPPRQDRKSFANTGELFF. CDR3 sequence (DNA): TGTGCCAGCTCACCACCCCGACAGGACCGAAAGTCTTTCGCGAACACCGGGGAGCTGTTTTTT.

CDR3 loop: CASSPKRLAGPDTQYF. Written as DNA, the CDR3 is TGTGCCAGCAGCCCCAAGAGACTAGCGGGACCAGATACGCAGTATTTT. This chain joins TRBV11-3 and TRBJ2-3, with 11 bases fitting TRBD2. The CDR3 runs 16 residues. Germline assignment: CDR1 SGHNT and CDR2 YENEEA. With 5 bases clipped from V and 4 bases from J, the junction kept 8 bases outside the gene matches.

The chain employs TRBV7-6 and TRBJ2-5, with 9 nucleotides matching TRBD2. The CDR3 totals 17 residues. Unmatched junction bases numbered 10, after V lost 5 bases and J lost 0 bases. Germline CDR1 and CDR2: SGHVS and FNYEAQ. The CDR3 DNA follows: TGTGCCAGCAGCCCTGATATAGCGGGAGCGTACCAAGAGACCCAGTACTTC. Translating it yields CASSPDIAGAYQETQYF.

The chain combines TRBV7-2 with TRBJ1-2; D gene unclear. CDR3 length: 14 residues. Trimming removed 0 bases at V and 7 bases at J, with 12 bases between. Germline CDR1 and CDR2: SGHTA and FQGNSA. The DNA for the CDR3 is TGTGCCAGCAGCTTAGCGGGTATTGGGGTTGGCTACACCTTC. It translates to CASSLAGIGVGYTF.

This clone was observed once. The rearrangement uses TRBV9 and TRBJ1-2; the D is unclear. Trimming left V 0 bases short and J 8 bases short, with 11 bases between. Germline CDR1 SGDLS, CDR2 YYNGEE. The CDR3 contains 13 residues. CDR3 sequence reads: CASSVAGGIGYTF. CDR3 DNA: TGTGCCAGCAGCGTAGCTGGAGGGATCGGCTACACCTTC.

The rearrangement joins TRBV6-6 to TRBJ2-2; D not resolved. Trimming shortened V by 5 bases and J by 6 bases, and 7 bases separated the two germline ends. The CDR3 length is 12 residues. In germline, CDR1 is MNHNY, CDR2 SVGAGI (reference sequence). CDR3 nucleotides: TGTGCCAGCAGTCCCGTCTCCGGGGAGCTGTTTTTT. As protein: CASSPVSGELFF.

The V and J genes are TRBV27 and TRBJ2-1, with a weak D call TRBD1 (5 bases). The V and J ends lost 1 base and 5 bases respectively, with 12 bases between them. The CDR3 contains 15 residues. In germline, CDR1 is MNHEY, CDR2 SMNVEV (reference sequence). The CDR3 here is CASSLWGTGDNEQFF. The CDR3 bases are TGTGCCAGCAGTTTATGGGGCACAGGTGACAATGAGCAGTTCTTC.

DNA for the CDR3: TGTGCCAGCAGCCTTTTTACAGGGGGCACTGAAGCTTTCTTT. It yields the protein CASSLFTGGTEAFF. The chain uses TRBV5-6 and TRBJ1-1; TRBD1 matches at 8 bases. J gave up 4 bases and V 4 bases, and 6 bases lay outside the gene matches. Germline V gene sequence: CDR1 SGHDT, CDR2 YYEEEE. This CDR3 spans 14 amino acids.

CDR3 bases: TGTGCCTGGAGAGATTCCGGGAGGGCTCAGCCCCAGCATTTT. Translated: CAWRDSGRAQPQHF. The chain recombines TRBV30 with TRBJ1-5, with D hard to call. Per the germline V gene, CDR1 is GTSNPN and CDR2 is SVGIG (reference sequence). The CDR3 runs to 14 residues. Trimming pared 3 bases from V and 6 bases from J, leaving 15 bases between.